This TCR beta chain is drawn from a study of a mutant IDH1 vaccine in newly diagnosed glioma. Study outcomes and limitations: Immune responses induced by the vaccine were seen in 93.3% of patients, spanning multiple MHC alleles. Top peripheral T cell clonotype shifts appeared unrelated to pseudoprogression.

Data came from immunoSEQ multiplex PCR; TCRdb stores just in-frame clones and leaves some out. This table holds fewer than 45,000 clones, roughly 78% found once. The time point here: baseline, week 1 (first vaccination visit). Documented treatment: pre-vaccination baseline after standard-of-care therapy. Concerning this clone: Its antigen is still unknown.

The V and J ends lost 4 bases and 0 bases, in that order; junction bases with no gene match: 5. The CDR3 length is 15 residues. Germline CDR1 and CDR2: MNHNS and SASEGT. V and J are TRBV6-1 and TRBJ2-7; 8 bases align to TRBD1. Source: PBMCs, taken from a glioma patient treated with radiotherapy, temozolomide or both. The origin of this receptor is a man aged 35 to 55 with glioma. Some clones in this sample may be carry-over from other donors' samples. The CDR3 region is CASSVDTGGSYEQYF. DNA for the CDR3: TGTGCCAGCAGTGTAGACACAGGGGGCTCCTACGAGCAGTACTTC.